This T cell receptor (beta chain) was retrieved from a study of blood T cell repertoires in COVID-19 (dated by TCRdb to the early 2020s). Study-level background: Samples from collaborators originated in the United States, Italy and Spain and spanned both the acute and convalescent phases of COVID-19. The prospective study material was composed of cDNA or gDNA derived from T cells, B-cell-depleted T cells, or PBMCs. The dataset comprised deeply sampled blood TCRbeta repertoires from subjects exposed to, actively infected with, or recovered from COVID-19. HLA class I and class II types, where available, came from metadata supplied by the sample provider rather than from assay-based typing. The repertoires were released in a freely available public database meant as a resource for research on the immune response to SARS-CoV-2. The samples were drawn from the first 160 participants of the ongoing ImmuneRACE study and from 950 to 1,500 subjects provided by 6 global collaborators. Nearly every sample came with metadata listing a de-identified subject ID, COVID-19 status, age in years and sex.

CDR1 is given as KGHSH and CDR2 as LQKENI, both from the germline V gene. The CDR3 goes from the cysteine to the phenylalanine over 13 residues. The entry retains the CDR3 DNA only, 39 bases that are in frame from base 1. V is pared back by 3 bases and J by 6 bases, with 11 bases lying between the germline termini. The collaborating institutions used their own protocols to collect whole blood in K2EDTA tubes. For TCRbeta analysis, collaborators shipped samples as frozen whole blood, isolated PBMCs, or DNA extracted from either of those sample types. TCRbeta CDR3 regions were amplified from genomic DNA using the immunoSEQ Assay, a bias-controlled multiplex PCR. The authors' pipeline ran thus. Within the assay, amplification of reference gene primers was used to estimate how many nucleated cells each sample contained. To quantify the absolute abundance of each unique TCRbeta CDR3 rearrangement, sequence reads were collapsed and filtered. Productive Simpson clonality was computed per sample as the square root of Simpson's diversity index over productive rearrangements. What TCRdb holds here is the immuneACCESS table cut down to in-frame rearrangements. Part of the clones is not present; checked against another copy, under half of the missing clones reflect an unresolved V gene, and the others are unexplained. Clonal size and the V and J genes are those of that table, whereas D and trimming came from the DNA. The sample table lists 140,000 to 150,000 clones, approximately 80% of them with a count of one. About 9.4% of the sample comes from the top ten.

On this clone itself: The antigen this receptor binds is unknown. Base qualities are not recorded, but no much larger clone differs from it by a single base.

Points the paper makes about the study in general: Clinical and demographic metadata were provided uncurated, with the amount varying by source and participant.

The sequenced sample was peripheral blood. The V and J segments used are TRBV18 and TRBJ1-1; no D gene is confidently identified. The receptor was isolated from a man in his sixties with active or convalescent COVID-19. The bases are TGTGCCAGCTCACCGAACTTAGAAGCTGAAGCTTTCTTT. Translation gives CASSPNLEAEAFF. Reference TRBV18 and TRBJ1-1 proteins supply the regions before and after the CDR3; the full variable domain is: NAGVMQNPRHLVRRRGQEARLRCSPMKGHSHVYWYRQLPEEGLKFMVYLQKENIIDESGMPKERFSAEFPKEGPSILRIQQVVRGDSAAYFCASSPNLEAEAFFGQGTRLTVV.